The 6 T cell receptor beta chains reported below all come from one sample, sequenced in a study of a mutant IDH1 vaccine in newly diagnosed glioma (dated by TCRdb to the early 2020s). No antigen has been assigned to these receptors. Explained via the paper, the time point label denotes: week 23, last vaccination. Each vaccine dose, consisting of 300 ug of a 20-mer mutant IDH1 peptide in Montanide, was administered subcutaneously with topical imiquimod. The library was obtained by the immunoSEQ multiplex PCR assay. As stored in TCRdb, this immuneACCESS dataset retains in-frame rearrangements with V and J assigned. A fraction of the clones does not appear; measured against another copy, unresolved V genes explain less than half of the discrepancy, and the remainder lacks a known reason. The sample table shows about 82,000 clones, and roughly 85% are seen once. The ten largest make up around 2% of the sample.

Sequences were derived from PBMCs, sampled from a glioma patient whose treatment included an IDH1 peptide vaccine. Source of these receptors: a man aged 25-45 years with glioma. Some clones in this sample may be carry-over from other donors' samples.

The CDR3 protein is CASSQNPGQPNSPLHF. The CDR3, as DNA: TGCGCCAGCAGCCAGAACCCGGGACAGCCCAATTCACCCCTCCACTTT. The chain is built from TRBV4-1 and TRBJ1-6, with 7 bases aligning to TRBD1. The CDR3 has 16 residues. Germline V lookup: CDR1 MGHRA, CDR2 YSYEKL. The junction had 9 bases not matched to a gene; V was cut back by 3 bases and J by 7 bases.

About this clone itself: An end of the junction differs from the germline gene, which may be a read error. This chain joins TRBV10-3 and TRBJ2-1, with 9 nucleotides matching TRBD2. Germline V gives CDR1 ENHRY, CDR2 SYGVKD. The CDR3 consists of 15 residues. CDR3 in DNA: TGTGCCATCAGTGAGTCATGGGGTAGCGGGGGCCTATTGATCTTC. Its translation is CAISESWGSGGLLIF.

The chain joins TRBV4-1 to TRBJ1-1; 9 bases line up with TRBD1. The ends lost 4 bases at V and 2 bases at J; junction bases unmatched: 8. Germline assignment: CDR1 MGHRA and CDR2 YSYEKL. The CDR3 covers 16 residues. The CDR3 sequence is CASSPRQGGLNTEAFF. The DNA of the CDR3 is TGCGCCAGCAGCCCGAGACAGGGGGGCCTAAACACTGAAGCTTTCTTT.

The gene calls are TRBV28 and TRBJ1-1, with TRBD1 matching 7 bases. The germline V gene encodes CDR1 MDHEN and CDR2 SYDVKM. V shed 3 bases, J shed 6 bases, and the junction held 4 bases outside the gene matches. This CDR3 has 13 residues. The CDR3 spells CASSFPTGAEAFF. The CDR3 region has the DNA TGTGCCAGCAGTTTTCCAACAGGGGCTGAAGCTTTCTTT.

In its sample, this clone was seen once. The identical CDR3 is also encoded by other nucleotide sequences in the sample. The chain combines TRBV9 with TRBJ1-1; possible D gene TRBD1, 5 bases. Trimming left V 0 bases short and J 3 bases short, with 9 bases between. Germline CDR1 reads SGDLS; CDR2 reads YYNGEE. The CDR3 covers 14 residues. CDR3 amino acids: CASSVGGVDTEAFF. The DNA for the CDR3 is TGTGCCAGCAGCGTAGGGGGGGTCGACACTGAAGCTTTCTTT.

This clone was seen just once. The chain couples TRBV10-3 to TRBJ2-7; TRBD2 might be the D (6 bases). CDR3 length: 14 residues. Germline V lookup: CDR1 ENHRY, CDR2 SYGVKD. With 6 bases removed from V and 5 bases from J, the gap between germline ends came to 17 bases. As DNA, the CDR3 is TGTGCCATCAGCGGAGGGACTTCCTTCCACGAGCAGTACTTC. Its translation is CAISGGTSFHEQYF.